The T cell receptor beta chain described here comes from a study of T cells after posttransplantation cyclophosphamide. The study's findings and limits: TRB overlap between skin or GI tissue T cells and blood was limited. Recipient CMV seropositivity and CMV reactivation strongly tracked TRB clonality. Later post-transplant blood repertoires were often dominated by donor CD8+ memory clones.

Repertoires were generated with immunoSEQ multiplex PCR, while TCRdb's copy carries only in-frame clones and drops some. Here the sample spans roughly 9,200 clones, about 88% being singletons. Peripheral blood was collected from the related graft donor on the marrow donation day. Comment on this clone: Its specificity is not known.

The sequenced material came from memory CD4+ T cells sorted from PBMCs. The TCR was taken from a woman aged 55-75 years in good health, CMV-negative, and a related stem cell transplant donor.

CDR3 protein: CSLTRGGASGYTF. CDR3 nucleotide sequence: TGCAGCCTCACTCGAGGGGGGGCGAGTGGCTACACCTTC. V and J are TRBV29-1 and TRBJ1-2; the D gene is possibly TRBD1 (6 bases). V was pared by 8 bases and J by 7 bases, with 20 bases between. This CDR3 contains 13 residues. The germline CDR1 and CDR2 sequences are SQVTM and ANQGSEA.